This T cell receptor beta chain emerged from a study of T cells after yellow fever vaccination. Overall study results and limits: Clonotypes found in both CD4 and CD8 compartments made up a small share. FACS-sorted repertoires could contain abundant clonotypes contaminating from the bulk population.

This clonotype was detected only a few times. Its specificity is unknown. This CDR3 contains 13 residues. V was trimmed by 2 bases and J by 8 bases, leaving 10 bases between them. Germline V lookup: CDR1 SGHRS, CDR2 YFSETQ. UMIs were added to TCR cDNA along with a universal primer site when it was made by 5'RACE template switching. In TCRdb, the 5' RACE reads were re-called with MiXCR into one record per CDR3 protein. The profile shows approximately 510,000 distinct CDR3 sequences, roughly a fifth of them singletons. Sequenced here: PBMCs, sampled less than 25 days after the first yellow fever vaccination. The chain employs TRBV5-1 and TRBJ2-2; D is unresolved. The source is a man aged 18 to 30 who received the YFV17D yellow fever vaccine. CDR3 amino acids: CASSFGAPGELFF. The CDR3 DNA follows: TGCGCCAGCAGCTTCGGTGCACCGGGGGAGCTGTTTTTT.